This T cell receptor beta chain was obtained from a study of blood T cell repertoires in COVID-19. Those who participated ranged in age from roughly 18 to 90 years and resided in 20 to 25 US areas. Categorization into cohorts depended on clinical history that participants reported. Germline CDR1 and CDR2: SEHNR and FQNEAQ (reference sequence). The CDR3 is 15 residues long. Trimming took 5 bases from V and 0 from J, leaving 11 bases between them. Per the original data handling: Amplification of reference gene primers was used by the study to estimate nucleated cell counts. Assay: immunoSEQ multiplex PCR; the TCRdb copy retains only in-frame clones and omits some. From that table come the V and J calls and clone size; the DNA was used to work out D and trimming. The sample lists 350,000 to 550,000 clones; 70% to 90% were seen once.

This TCR derives from a woman between 18 and 29 years old with acute COVID-19. Sample: PBMCs or T cells enriched from blood (not recorded which). The chain carries TRBV7-9 and TRBJ1-3; D ambiguous. CDR3 region: CASSPVPRSGNTIYF. CDR3 in DNA: TGTGCCAGCAGCCCCGTTCCGCGCTCTGGAAACACCATATATTTT.